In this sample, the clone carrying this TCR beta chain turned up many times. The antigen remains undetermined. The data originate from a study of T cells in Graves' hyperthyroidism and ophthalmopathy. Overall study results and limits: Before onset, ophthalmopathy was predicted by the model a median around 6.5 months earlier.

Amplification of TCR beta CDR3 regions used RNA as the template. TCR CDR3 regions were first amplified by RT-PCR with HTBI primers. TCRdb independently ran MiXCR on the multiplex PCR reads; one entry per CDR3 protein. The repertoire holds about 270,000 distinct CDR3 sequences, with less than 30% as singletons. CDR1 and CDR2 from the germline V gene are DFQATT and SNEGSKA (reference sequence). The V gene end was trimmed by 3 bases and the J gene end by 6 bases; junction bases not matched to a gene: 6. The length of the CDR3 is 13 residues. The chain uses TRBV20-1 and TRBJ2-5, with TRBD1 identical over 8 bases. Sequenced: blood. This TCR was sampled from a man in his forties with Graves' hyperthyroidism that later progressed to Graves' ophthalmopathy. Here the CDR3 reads CSASRGRVKTQYF. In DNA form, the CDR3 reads TGCAGTGCTAGCAGGGGGCGCGTGAAGACCCAGTACTTC.